The sequence of this T cell receptor beta chain was determined in a study of T cells after yellow fever vaccination. In TCRdb, the 5' RACE reads were re-called with MiXCR into one record per CDR3 protein. The sample holds 85,000 to 100,000 distinct CDR3 sequences, 5.8% seen once. The CDR3 consists of 14 residues. CDR1 SSHAT and CDR2 FNYEAQ come from the germline V gene (reference sequence). For this clonotype: A read error may produce the germline difference seen at one junction end.

This rearrangement joins TRBV7-7 to TRBJ2-3; TRBD1 matches at 10 bases. The receptor was derived from a man between 18 and 29 years old who received the YFV17D yellow fever vaccine. Sequencing used CD8+ T cells sorted from PBMCs, obtained 10 days after the yellow fever booster vaccination. The CDR3: CASSPGTGEDTQYF. The CDR3 DNA follows: TGTGCTAGCAGCCCCGGGACAGGGGAGGATACGCAGTATTTT. The whole variable domain, filled in from reference TRBV7-7 and TRBJ2-3, reads GAGVSQSPRYKVTKRGQDVTLRCDPISSHATLYWYQQALGQGPEFLTYFNYEAQPDKSGLPSDRFSAERPEGSISTLTIQRTEQRDSAMYRCASSPGTGEDTQYFGPGTRLTVL.